This is a list of T cell receptor beta chains from one sample in a study of blood T cell repertoires in COVID-19. TCRdb keeps only in-frame clones here, not all; method: immunoSEQ multiplex PCR. Here the sample spans around 130,000 clones, 82% being singletons. The sequencing input was peripheral blood. All receptors derive from an elderly woman with acute or convalescent COVID-19. CDR3s include the opening cysteine and the closing phenylalanine or tryptophan. The order of the fields is V gene, D gene, J gene, CDR3 protein. D genes are given only for firm matches.

TRBV21-1	-	TRBJ2-7	CASDGTGPYEQYF
TRBV16	-	TRBJ2-4	CASSQVGAGAKNIQYF
TRBV30	TRBD1	TRBJ1-2	CAWRIQGEYGYTF
TRBV24-1	-	TRBJ2-1	CATSQGYNEQFF
TRBV28	TRBD1	TRBJ1-2	CASSFSGQGGNYGYTF
TRBV3-1/TRBV3-2	TRBD1	TRBJ2-7	CASSQVAGTGSSEQYF
TRBV7-2	-	TRBJ2-3	CASSLNLAQYF
TRBV6-2/TRBV6-3	-	TRBJ2-7	CASSYTGSSYEQYF
TRBV9	-	TRBJ2-2	CASSATITGELFF
TRBV4-1	-	TRBJ2-1	CASSSRWKGTYNEQFF
TRBV28	-	TRBJ1-1	CASSTRPRNTEAFF
TRBV5-1	-	TRBJ2-1	CASSLRLGAGLFGEQFF
TRBV5-8	TRBD2	TRBJ2-7	CASSLALSGRIYEQYF
TRBV5-8	TRBD2	TRBJ2-3	CASSRLAGADTQYF
TRBV3-1/TRBV3-2	-	TRBJ2-3	CASSQVAASAQYF
TRBV27	TRBD2	TRBJ2-7	CASSSDSGLAGEQYF
TRBV7-8	TRBD2	TRBJ2-5	CASSRARLAVSNSQYF
TRBV6-5	-	TRBJ2-7	CASNTGAYEQYF
TRBV27	TRBD1	TRBJ2-1	CASGTGATLVNEQFF
TRBV7-6	-	TRBJ2-5	CASSLSPTQETQYF
TRBV4-1	TRBD1	TRBJ2-6	CASSPSGTGAGANVLTF
TRBV19	TRBD1	TRBJ2-1	CASSIGYRGRDEQFF
TRBV7-9	TRBD2	TRBJ2-1	CASSFSGDSYNEQFF
TRBV28	-	TRBJ2-7	CASRTGSYEQYF
TRBV7-9	-	TRBJ2-4	CASSLGGLENIQYF
TRBV19	-	TRBJ1-6	CASSIRLQGSSYNSPLHF
TRBV18	-	TRBJ1-4	CASSPRQIATNEKLFF
TRBV7-8	-	TRBJ2-7	CASSLALRSEQYF
TRBV25-1	TRBD1	TRBJ2-7	CASSEYGQAQEQYF
TRBV12-3/TRBV12-4	-	TRBJ2-7	CASSSVFYEQYF
TRBV5-4	-	TRBJ1-1	CASSSTGSGWDTEAFF
TRBV5-4	TRBD1	TRBJ1-3	CASSIDRGYTIYF
TRBV12-3/TRBV12-4	-	TRBJ1-4	CASSFGGEKLFF
TRBV3-1/TRBV3-2	TRBD1	TRBJ2-7	CASSQDLTGALTYEQYF
TRBV28	-	TRBJ1-1	CASSFVTEAFF
TRBV7-2	-	TRBJ2-1	CASSLSAGSYNEQFF
TRBV2	TRBD2	TRBJ2-7	CASSERWRGAEQYF